The clone carrying this T cell receptor beta chain was observed once. As yet, its antigen is unknown. Researchers ran the PCR with 60 Vbeta and 13 Jbeta primers. TCRdb's copy holds only in-frame clones and misses some; the assay was immunoSEQ multiplex PCR. The sample consists of around 93,000 clones, about four fifths of them appearing once. These data originate in a study of cytomegalovirus exposure and HLA in healthy donors. Notes on the study in general: The authors enumerated over 150 TCR beta chains as linked to cytomegalovirus.

The V and J ends lost 0 bases and 5 bases, in that order; junction bases with no gene match: 5. CDR1 MNHEY and CDR2 SMNVEV come from the germline V gene (reference sequence). The CDR3 sequence is 15 residues long. The sample was PBMCs. The V and J genes are TRBV27 and TRBJ1-2; TRBD1 agrees at 8 bases. The receptor was isolated from a man in his thirties or forties in good health and CMV-seropositive. The CDR3 protein is CASSLSGGQVYGYTF. CDR3 nucleotide sequence: TGTGCCAGCAGTTTATCTGGGGGACAGGTTTATGGCTACACCTTC.